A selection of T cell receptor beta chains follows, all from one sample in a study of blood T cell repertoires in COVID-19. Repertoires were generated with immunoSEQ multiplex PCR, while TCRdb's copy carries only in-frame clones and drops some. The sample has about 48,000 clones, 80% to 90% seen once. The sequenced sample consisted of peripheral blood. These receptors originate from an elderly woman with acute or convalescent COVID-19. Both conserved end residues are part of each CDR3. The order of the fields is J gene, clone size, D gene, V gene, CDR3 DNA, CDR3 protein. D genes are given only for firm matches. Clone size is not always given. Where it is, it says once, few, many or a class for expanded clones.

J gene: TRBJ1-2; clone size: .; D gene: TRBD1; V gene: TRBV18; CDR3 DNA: TGTGCCAGCTCACCATCGACAGGGGAAGGTCGAGGCTACACCTTC; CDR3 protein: CASSPSTGEGRGYTF
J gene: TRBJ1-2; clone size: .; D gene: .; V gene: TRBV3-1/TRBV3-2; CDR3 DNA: TGTGCCAGCAGCCAAGATGGAGGAAACTATGGCTACACCTTC; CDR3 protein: CASSQDGGNYGYTF
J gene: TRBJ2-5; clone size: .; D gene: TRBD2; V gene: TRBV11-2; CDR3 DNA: TGTGCCAGCAGCTTACAGCGGGGGGGCCAAGAGACCCAGTACTTC; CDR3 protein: CASSLQRGGQETQYF
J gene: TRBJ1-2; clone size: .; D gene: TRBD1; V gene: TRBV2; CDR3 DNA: TGTGCCAGCAGTGTAAGACAGGGGGCGGTTAACTATGGCTACACCTTC; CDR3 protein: CASSVRQGAVNYGYTF
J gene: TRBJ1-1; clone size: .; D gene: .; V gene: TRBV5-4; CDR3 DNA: TGTGCCAGCAGCATAGCCGGGAGTCCAGGCACTGAAGCTTTCTTT; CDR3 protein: CASSIAGSPGTEAFF
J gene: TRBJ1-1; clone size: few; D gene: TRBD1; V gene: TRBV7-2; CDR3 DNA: TGTGCCAGCAGTCCAACCGGGACAGCTGGTACTGAAGCTTTCTTT; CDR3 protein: CASSPTGTAGTEAFF
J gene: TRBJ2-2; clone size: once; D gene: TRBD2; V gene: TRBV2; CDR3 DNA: TGTGCCAGCAGTGAAGCGCGCAGCGGGGCGGGCACCGGGGAGCTGTTTTTT; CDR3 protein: CASSEARSGAGTGELFF
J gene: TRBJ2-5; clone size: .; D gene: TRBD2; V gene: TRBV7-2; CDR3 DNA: TGTGCCAGCAGCCCCCAGCGGGGGGTCCAAGAGACCCAGTACTTC; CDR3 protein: CASSPQRGVQETQYF
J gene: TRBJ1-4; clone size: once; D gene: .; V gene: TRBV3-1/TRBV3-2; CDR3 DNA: TGTGCCAGCAGCCAAGAACTGGGGGGGCGTGAAAAACTGTTTTTT; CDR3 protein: CASSQELGGREKLFF
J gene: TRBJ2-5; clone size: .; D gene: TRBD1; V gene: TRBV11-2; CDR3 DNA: TGTGCCAGCAGCACACCTAGACAGGGAAATGGAGAGACCCAGTACTTC; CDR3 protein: CASSTPRQGNGETQYF
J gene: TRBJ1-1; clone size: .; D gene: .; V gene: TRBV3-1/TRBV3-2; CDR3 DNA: TGTGCCAGCAGCCAAGAGGCTGGTTTCGAAGCTTTCTTT; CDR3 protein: CASSQEAGFEAFF
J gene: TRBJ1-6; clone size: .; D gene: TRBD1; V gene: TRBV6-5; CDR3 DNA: TGTGCCAGCAGCGCGGGACAGGTTCATAATTCACCCCTCCACTTT; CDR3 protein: CASSAGQVHNSPLHF
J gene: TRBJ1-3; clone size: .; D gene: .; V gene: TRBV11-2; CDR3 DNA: TGTGCCAGCAGACCCAGTGGAAACACCATATATTTT; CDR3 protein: CASRPSGNTIYF
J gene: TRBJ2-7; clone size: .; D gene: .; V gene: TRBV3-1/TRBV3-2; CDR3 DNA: TGTGCCAGCAGCCAAGCGACAGTTCCCTACGAGCAGTACTTC; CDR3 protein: CASSQATVPYEQYF
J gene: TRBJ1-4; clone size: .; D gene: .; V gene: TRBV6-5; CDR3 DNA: TGTGCCAGCAGTTACCTGGGGGCGGCTAATGAAAAACTGTTTTTT; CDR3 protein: CASSYLGAANEKLFF
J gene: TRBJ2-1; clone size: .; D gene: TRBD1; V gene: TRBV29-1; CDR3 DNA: TGCAGCGTTGATAGTAACAGGGGTTACAATGAGCAGTTCTTC; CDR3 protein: CSVDSNRGYNEQFF
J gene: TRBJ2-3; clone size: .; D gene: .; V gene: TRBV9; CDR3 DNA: TGTGCCAGCAGCGTAGATGGAGCGGGCCCCCTTGATTTT; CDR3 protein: CASSVDGAGPLDF
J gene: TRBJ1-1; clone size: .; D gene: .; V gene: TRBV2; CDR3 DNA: TGTGCCAGCCTAAAGGACAGGAACACTGAAGCTTTCTTT; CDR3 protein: CASLKDRNTEAFF
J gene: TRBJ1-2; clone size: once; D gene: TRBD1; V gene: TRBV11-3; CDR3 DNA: TGTGCCAGCAGCTTAGAGGACAGGGGCCCCCTTAACTATGGCTACACCTTC; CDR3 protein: CASSLEDRGPLNYGYTF
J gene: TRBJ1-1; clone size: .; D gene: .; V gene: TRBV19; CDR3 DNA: TGTGCCAGTAGTTCCGACGTAGGAGTAAACACTGAAGCTTTCTTT; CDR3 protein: CASSSDVGVNTEAFF
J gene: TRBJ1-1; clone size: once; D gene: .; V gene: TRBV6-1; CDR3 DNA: TGTGCCAGCAGTGACAGGGCGGTGAACACTGAAGCTTTCTTT; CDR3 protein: CASSDRAVNTEAFF
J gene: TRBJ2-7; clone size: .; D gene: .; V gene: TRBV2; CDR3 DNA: TGTGCCAGCAGTGAGTCGTGGGGGGCCTACGAGCAGTACTTC; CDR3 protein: CASSESWGAYEQYF
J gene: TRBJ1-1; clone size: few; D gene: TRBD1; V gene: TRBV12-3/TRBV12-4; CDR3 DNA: TGTGCCAGCAGTTTAGCGAGACAGGGGCGGGCTTTCTTT; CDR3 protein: CASSLARQGRAFF
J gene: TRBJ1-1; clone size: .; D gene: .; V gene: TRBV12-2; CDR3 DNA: TGTGCAAGTCGCTTAGCTTCCAACCCCACAGAGAACACTGAAGCTTTCTTT; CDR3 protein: CASRLASNPTENTEAFF
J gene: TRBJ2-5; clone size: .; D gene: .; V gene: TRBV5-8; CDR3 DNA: TGTGCCAGCAGCTTCAGCTCTGGGGGGGAGACCCAGTACTTC; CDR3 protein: CASSFSSGGETQYF
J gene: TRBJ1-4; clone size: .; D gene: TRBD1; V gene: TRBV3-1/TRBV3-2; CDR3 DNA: TGTGCCAGCAGCCAAGTGGGACAGGGTAATGAAAAACTGTTTTTT; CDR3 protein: CASSQVGQGNEKLFF
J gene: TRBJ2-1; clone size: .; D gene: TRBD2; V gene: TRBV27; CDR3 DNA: TGTGCCAGCGGCCCCAGCGGGGGGCCGAATGAGCAGTTCTTC; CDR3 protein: CASGPSGGPNEQFF
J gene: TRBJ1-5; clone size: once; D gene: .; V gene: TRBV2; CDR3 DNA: TGTGCCAGCAGTGAAGCGCTTGCGGGGCAGCCCCAGCATTTT; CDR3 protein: CASSEALAGQPQHF
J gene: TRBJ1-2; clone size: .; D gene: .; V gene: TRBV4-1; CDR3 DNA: TGCGCCAGCAGCCAAGATCCTGGAGCCTATGGCTACACCTTC; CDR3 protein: CASSQDPGAYGYTF
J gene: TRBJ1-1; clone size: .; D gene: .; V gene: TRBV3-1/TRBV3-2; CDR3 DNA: TGTGCCAGCAGCCAATCAGGGAACACTGAAGCTTTCTTT; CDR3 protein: CASSQSGNTEAFF
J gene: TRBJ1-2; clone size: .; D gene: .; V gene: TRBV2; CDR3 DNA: TGTGCCAGCAGTCCGACGACAGGATACTATGGCTACACCTTC; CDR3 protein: CASSPTTGYYGYTF
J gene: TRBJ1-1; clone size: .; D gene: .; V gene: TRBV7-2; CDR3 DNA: TGTGCCAGCAGCTTTTCATTACAGGGTGCTGAAGCTTTCTTT; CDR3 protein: CASSFSLQGAEAFF
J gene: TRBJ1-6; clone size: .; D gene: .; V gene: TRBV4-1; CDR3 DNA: TGCGCCAGCAGCCAAGAGGACGCTCGGAGGCTCCACTTT; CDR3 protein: CASSQEDARRLHF
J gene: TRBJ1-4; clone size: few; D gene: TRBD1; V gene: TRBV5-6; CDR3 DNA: TGTGCCAGCAGCCCACAACGACAGGGAAAGGGAAAACTGTTTTTT; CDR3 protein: CASSPQRQGKGKLFF
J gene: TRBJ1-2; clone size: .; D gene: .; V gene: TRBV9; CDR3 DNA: TGTGCCAGCAGCGTAGCGCCCGAGCGGGGGCAGGTGAACACCTTC; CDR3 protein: CASSVAPERGQVNTF
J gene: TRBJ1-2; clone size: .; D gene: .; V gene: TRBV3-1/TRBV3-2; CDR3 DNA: TGTGCCAGCAGCCAAGATGGCGGAAACTATGGCTACACCTTC; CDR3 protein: CASSQDGGNYGYTF
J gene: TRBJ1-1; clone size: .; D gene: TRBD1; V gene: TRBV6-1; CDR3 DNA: TGTGCCAGCAGTGAAGCTTTCGACAGGGGGCGGACTGAAGCTTTCTTT; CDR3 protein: CASSEAFDRGRTEAFF
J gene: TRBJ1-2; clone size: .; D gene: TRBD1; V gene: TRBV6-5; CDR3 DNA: TGTGCCAGCAGAGGCACGACAGGGAACTATGGCTACACCTTC; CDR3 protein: CASRGTTGNYGYTF
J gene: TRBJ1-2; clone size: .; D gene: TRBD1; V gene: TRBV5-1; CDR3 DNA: TGCGCCAGCAGCTTGGGGGGGACAGGGAAAGGCTACACCTTC; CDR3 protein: CASSLGGTGKGYTF
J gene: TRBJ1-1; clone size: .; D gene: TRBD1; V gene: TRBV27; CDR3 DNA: TGTGCCAGCAGTCCCTACACCCGGACAGGGGAGCAGGTGACTTTCTTT; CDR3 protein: CASSPYTRTGEQVTFF
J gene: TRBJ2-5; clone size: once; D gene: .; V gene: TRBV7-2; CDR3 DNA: TGTGCCAGCAGCCCAGGGGCAGGGGAGACCCAGTACTTC; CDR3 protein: CASSPGAGETQYF
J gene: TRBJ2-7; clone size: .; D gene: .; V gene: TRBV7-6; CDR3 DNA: TGTGCCAGCAGCCCCAGGGCAGGAAGTTTCTACGAGCAGTACTTC; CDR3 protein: CASSPRAGSFYEQYF
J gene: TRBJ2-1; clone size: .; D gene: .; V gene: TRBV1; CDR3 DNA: TGCACCAGCAGCCAAGCGTTAATAGGGACTAACCCTTCCAATGAGCAGTTCTTC; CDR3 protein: CTSSQALIGTNPSNEQFF
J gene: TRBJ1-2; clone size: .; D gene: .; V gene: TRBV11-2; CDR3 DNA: TGTGCCAGCAGCTTAGATCAGGTCGGCTACACCTTC; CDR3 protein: CASSLDQVGYTF
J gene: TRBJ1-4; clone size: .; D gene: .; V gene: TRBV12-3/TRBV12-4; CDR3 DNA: TGTGCCAGCAGTTTGGGGGGTCTCGAAAAACTGTTTTTT; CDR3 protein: CASSLGGLEKLFF
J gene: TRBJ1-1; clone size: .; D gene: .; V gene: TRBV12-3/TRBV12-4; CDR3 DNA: TGTGCCAGCAGTTTCGGGGGGAACACTGAAGCTTTCTTT; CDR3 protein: CASSFGGNTEAFF
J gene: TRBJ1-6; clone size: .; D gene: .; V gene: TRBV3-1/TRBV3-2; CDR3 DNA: TGTGCCAGCAGCCAAGGGACACGCCATTCACCCCTCCACTTT; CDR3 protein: CASSQGTRHSPLHF
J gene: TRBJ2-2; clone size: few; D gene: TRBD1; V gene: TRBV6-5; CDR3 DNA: TGTGCCAGCCCAGGGGGATTCGGGGAGCTGTTTTTT; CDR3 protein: CASPGGFGELFF
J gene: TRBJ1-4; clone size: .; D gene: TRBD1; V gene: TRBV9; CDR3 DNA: TGTGCCAGCAGCGTCGGGACAGTTAATGAAAAACTGTTTTTT; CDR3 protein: CASSVGTVNEKLFF
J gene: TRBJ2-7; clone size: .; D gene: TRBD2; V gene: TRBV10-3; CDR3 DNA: TGTGCCATCAGTTTGGGACTAGCGGAGTACGAGCAGTACTTC; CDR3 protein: CAISLGLAEYEQYF
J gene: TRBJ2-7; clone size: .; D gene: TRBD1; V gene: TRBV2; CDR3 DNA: TGTGCCAGCAGTGGCCGGGACAGGGGGATGGACGAGCAGTACTTC; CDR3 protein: CASSGRDRGMDEQYF
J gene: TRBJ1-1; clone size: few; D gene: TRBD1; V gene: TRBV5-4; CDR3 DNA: TGTGCCAGCAGCTTCACGACAGGGACGAACACTGAAGCTTTCTTT; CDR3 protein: CASSFTTGTNTEAFF
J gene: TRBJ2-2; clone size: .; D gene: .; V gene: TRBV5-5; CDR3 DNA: TGTGCCAGCAGCTCCCGCTCGGGATCGGCCGGGGAGCTGTTTTTT; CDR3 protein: CASSSRSGSAGELFF